This note documents a single T cell receptor (beta chain) sequence. Its antigen remains unidentified. The data stem from a study of cytomegalovirus exposure and HLA in healthy donors. Turning to the study itself: Genetic ancestry analysis placed about 76% of the 350 to 500 donors that were genotyped in the Caucasian-associated cluster.

PCR employed 60 Vbeta and 13 Jbeta primers. Produced via immunoSEQ multiplex PCR; TCRdb's table is partial and in-frame only. The repertoire holds more than 95,000 clones, with around three quarters as singletons. Study results and limitations: Analysis was carried out at a later point, and it linked a missense DCLRE1C variant to TCR beta V- and J-gene trimming.

CDR1 is SGHVS and CDR2 is FQNEAQ in the germline V gene. The CDR3 contains 15 residues. V shed 6 bases and J 4 bases; nucleotides not matched to a gene: 8. The chain carries TRBV7-8 and TRBJ1-2, with TRBD1 matching over 10 bases. Sequenced: PBMCs. This sequence was found in a woman in her late teens or twenties in good health and CMV-seropositive. The CDR3 sequence: CASSYDGQGVYGYTF. The CDR3 DNA reads as TGTGCCAGCAGTTATGACGGACAGGGGGTCTATGGCTACACCTTC.